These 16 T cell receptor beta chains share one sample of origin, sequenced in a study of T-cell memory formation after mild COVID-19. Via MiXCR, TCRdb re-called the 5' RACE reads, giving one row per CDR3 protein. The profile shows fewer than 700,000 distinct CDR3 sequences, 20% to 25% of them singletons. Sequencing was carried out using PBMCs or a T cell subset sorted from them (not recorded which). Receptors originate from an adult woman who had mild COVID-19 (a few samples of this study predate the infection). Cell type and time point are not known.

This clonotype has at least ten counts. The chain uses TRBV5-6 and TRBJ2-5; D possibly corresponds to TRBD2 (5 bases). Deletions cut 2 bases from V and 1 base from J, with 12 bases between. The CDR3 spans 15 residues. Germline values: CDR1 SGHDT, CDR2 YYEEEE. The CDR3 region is CASSFRTVSQETQYF. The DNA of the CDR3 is TGTGCCAGCAGCTTTAGGACTGTTTCCCAAGAGACCCAGTACTTC. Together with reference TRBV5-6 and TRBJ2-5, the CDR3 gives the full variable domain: DAGVTQSPTHLIKTRGQQVTLRCSPKSGHDTVSWYQQALGQGPQFIFQYYEEEERQRGNFPDRFSGHQFPNYSSELNVNALLLGDSALYLCASSFRTVSQETQYFGPGTRLLVL.

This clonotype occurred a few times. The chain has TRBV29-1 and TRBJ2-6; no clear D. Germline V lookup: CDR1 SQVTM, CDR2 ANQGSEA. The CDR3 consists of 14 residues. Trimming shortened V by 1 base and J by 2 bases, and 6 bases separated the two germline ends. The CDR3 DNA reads TGCAGCGTTGAAGCGGGTACTGGGGCCAACGTCCTGACTTTC. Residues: CSVEAGTGANVLTF.

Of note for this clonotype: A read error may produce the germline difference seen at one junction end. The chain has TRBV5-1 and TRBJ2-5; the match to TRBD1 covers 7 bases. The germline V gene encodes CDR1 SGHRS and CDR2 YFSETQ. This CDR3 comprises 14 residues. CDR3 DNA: TGCGCCAGCAGTTACCAGGGACAGAAAGAGACCAAGTACTTC. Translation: CASSYQGQKETKYF.

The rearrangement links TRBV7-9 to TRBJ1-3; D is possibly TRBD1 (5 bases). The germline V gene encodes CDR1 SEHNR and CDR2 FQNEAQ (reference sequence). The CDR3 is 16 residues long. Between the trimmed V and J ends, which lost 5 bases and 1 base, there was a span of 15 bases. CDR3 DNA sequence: TGTGCCAGCAGCCTGAGGACAAGCGCGTCTGGAAACACCATATATTTT. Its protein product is CASSLRTSASGNTIYF.

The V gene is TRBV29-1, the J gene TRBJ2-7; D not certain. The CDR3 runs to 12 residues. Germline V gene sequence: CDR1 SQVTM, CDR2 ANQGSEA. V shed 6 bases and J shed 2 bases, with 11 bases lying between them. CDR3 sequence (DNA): TGCAGCGTAGGAGACGCTACCTACGAGCAGTACTTC. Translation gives CSVGDATYEQYF.

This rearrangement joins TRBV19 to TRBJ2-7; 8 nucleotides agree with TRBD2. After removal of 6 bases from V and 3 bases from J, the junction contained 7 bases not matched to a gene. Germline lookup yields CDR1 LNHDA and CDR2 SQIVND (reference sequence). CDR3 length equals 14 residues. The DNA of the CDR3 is TGTGCCAGTAGCGTAATAGCGGGAAACTACGAGCAGTACTTC. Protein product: CASSVIAGNYEQYF.

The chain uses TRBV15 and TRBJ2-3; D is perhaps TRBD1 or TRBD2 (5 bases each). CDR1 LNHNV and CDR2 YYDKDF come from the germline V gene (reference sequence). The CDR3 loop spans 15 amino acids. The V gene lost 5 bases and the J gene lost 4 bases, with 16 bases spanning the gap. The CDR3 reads CATSETGTAPDTQYF. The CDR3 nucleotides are TGTGCCACCAGCGAAACCGGGACGGCCCCAGATACGCAGTATTTT.

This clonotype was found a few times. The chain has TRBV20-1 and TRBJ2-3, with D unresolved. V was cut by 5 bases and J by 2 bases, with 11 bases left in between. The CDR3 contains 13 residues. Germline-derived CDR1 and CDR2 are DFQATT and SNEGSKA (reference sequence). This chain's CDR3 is CSAFDSLTDTQYF. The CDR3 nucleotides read TGCAGTGCTTTTGACTCACTCACAGATACGCAGTATTTT.

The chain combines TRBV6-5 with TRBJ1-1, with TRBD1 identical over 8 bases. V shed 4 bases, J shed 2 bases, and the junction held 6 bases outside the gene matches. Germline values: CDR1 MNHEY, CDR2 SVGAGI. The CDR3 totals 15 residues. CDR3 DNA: TGTGCCAGCAGTTTCCTCGGGACAGGAAACACTGAAGCTTTCTTT. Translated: CASSFLGTGNTEAFF.

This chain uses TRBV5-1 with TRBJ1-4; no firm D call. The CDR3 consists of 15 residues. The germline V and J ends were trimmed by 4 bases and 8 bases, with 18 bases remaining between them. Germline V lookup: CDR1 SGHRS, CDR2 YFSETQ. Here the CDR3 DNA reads TGCGCCAGCAGCCCGTCGTCCGGGGTCGGAGAAAAACTGTTTTTT. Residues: CASSPSSGVGEKLFF.

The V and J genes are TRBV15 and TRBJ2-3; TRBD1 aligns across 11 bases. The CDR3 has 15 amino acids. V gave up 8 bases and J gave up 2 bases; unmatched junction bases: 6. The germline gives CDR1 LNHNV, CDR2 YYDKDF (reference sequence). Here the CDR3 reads CATSRDRGYTDTQYF. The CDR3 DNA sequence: TGTGCCACCTCCCGGGACAGGGGGTACACAGATACGCAGTATTTT.

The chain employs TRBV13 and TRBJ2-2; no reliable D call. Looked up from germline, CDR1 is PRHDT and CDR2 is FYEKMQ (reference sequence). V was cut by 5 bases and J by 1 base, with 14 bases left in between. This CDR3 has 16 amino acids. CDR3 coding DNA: TGTGCCAGCAGCAACCGGGCCTGGGGGAACACCGGGGAGCTGTTTTTT. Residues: CASSNRAWGNTGELFF.

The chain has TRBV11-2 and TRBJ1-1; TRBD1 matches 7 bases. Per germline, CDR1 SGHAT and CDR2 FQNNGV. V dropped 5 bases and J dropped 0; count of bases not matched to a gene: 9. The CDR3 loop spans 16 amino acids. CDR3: CASSIAGGVLNTEAFF. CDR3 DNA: TGTGCCAGCAGCATCGCAGGGGGGGTTTTGAACACTGAAGCTTTCTTT.

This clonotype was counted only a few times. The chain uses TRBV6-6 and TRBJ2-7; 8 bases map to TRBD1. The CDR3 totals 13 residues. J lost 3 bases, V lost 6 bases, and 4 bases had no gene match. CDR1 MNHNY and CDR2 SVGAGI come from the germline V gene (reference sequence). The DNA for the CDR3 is TGTGCCAGCAGAATGGGACAGGACTACGAGCAGTACTTC. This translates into CASRMGQDYEQYF.

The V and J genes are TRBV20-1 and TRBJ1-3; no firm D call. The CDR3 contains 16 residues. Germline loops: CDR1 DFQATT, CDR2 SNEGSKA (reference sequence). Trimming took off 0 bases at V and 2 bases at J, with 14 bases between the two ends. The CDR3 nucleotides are TGCAGTGCTAGAGATCGAGGGTCAGTAGCTGGAAACACCATATATTTT. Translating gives CSARDRGSVAGNTIYF.

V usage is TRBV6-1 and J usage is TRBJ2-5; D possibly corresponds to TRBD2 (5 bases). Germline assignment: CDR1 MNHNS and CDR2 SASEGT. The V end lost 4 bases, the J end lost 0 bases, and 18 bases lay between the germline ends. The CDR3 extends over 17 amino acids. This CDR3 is CASSVTLLSGNQETQYF. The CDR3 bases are TGTGCCAGCAGTGTTACCCTTCTGTCGGGGAACCAAGAGACCCAGTACTTC.